These 29 T cell receptor beta chains originate from one sample sequenced in a study of Graves' ophthalmopathy and Graves' hyperthyroidism. Amplifying from RNA transcripts, the study obtained TCR beta CDR3 regions. HTBI primers were employed in first-round RT-PCR, then a second-round multiplex PCR followed. Each CDR3 protein is one row after TCRdb ran MiXCR on the multiplex PCR reads. The data show 1 million to 1.3 million distinct CDR3 sequences, roughly two fifths seen once. Sequenced material: peripheral blood or thyroid tissue (not recorded which). Every receptor here comes from an adult man with Graves' hyperthyroidism.

This clonotype was observed at least ten times. This chain links TRBV6-5 with TRBJ2-5; 7 nucleotides align to TRBD1. The CDR3 has 14 amino acids. J gave up 7 bases and V 4 bases, and 9 bases lay outside the gene matches. From germline, CDR1 is MNHEY and CDR2 SVGAGI. The CDR3 nucleotides read TGTGCCAGCAGTTTGGGACAGCTGGGCGGGACCCAGTACTTC. Its protein product is CASSLGQLGGTQYF.

The chain uses TRBV10-3 and TRBJ1-5; D possibly corresponds to TRBD1 (6 bases). V was trimmed by 6 bases and J by 0 bases, leaving 12 bases between them. This CDR3 spans 15 amino acids. Germline V gives CDR1 ENHRY, CDR2 SYGVKD. CDR3 sequence: CAISVQQGSNQPQHF. In DNA, the CDR3 is TGTGCCATCAGCGTCCAACAGGGTAGCAATCAGCCCCAGCATTTT.

About this clonotype: One junction end does not reproduce the germline sequence, and a read error may be involved. V usage is TRBV29-1 and J usage is TRBJ2-6; no clear D gene. Germline V gene sequence: CDR1 SQVTM, CDR2 ANQGSEA. This CDR3 is built from 10 residues. CDR3 loop: CSVAVNTEAF. In DNA, the CDR3 is TGCAGCGTCGCGGTGAACACTGAAGCTTTC.

CDR3 in DNA: TGTGCCACCCGCCGCTCGACAGGGCCCTACGAGCAGTACTTC. It translates to CATRRSTGPYEQYF. The chain combines TRBV10-3 with TRBJ2-7; 7 bases line up with TRBD1. The V gene's germline CDR1 is ENHRY and CDR2 SYGVKD. The CDR3 spans 14 residues. V was clipped by 10 bases and J by 2 bases; unmatched bases: 11.

This clonotype occurred a few times. The chain links TRBV20-1 to TRBJ1-3, with 11 bases fitting TRBD1. Looked up from germline, CDR1 is DFQATT and CDR2 is SNEGSKA (reference sequence). The junction had 8 bases not matched to a gene; V was cut back by 2 bases and J by 2 bases. This CDR3 comprises 17 residues. Here the CDR3 reads CSARNPPGQGAGNTIYF. In DNA form, the CDR3 reads TGCAGTGCTAGAAACCCTCCGGGACAGGGGGCTGGAAACACCATATATTTT.

This clonotype showed up many times. The gene calls are TRBV7-2 and TRBJ2-2, with 8 nucleotides matching TRBD1. The CDR3 consists of 17 residues. Germline V lookup: CDR1 SGHTA, CDR2 FQGNSA. J was trimmed by 0 bases and V by 5 bases; bases with no gene match: 8. CDR3 nucleotides: TGTGCCAGCAGCGGCGCTCCGGGACAGGCGAACACCGGGGAGCTGTTTTTT. It specifies CASSGAPGQANTGELFF.

In its sample, this clonotype was seen a few times. The rearrangement joins TRBV6-6 to TRBJ1-5, with TRBD1 identical over 7 bases. CDR1 and CDR2 from the germline V gene are MNHNY and SVGAGI (reference sequence). With 2 bases clipped from V and 4 bases from J, the junction kept 5 bases outside the gene matches. The CDR3 is made up of 15 amino acids. CDR3 region: CASSYPGQQNQPQHF. In DNA, the CDR3 is TGTGCCAGCAGTTACCCGGGACAGCAAAATCAGCCCCAGCATTTT.

Comment on this clonotype: One end of the junction varies from germline; a read error may be responsible. This rearrangement joins TRBV19 to TRBJ1-1; the D gene is possibly TRBD1 (5 bases). Germline V gives CDR1 LNHDA, CDR2 SQIVND (reference sequence). The CDR3 loop spans 15 amino acids. The CDR3: CASSSRDLMGTEAFF. CDR3 nucleotides: TGTGCCAGCAGTAGCAGGGACTTAATGGGCACTGAAGCTTTCTTT.

This clonotype was detected a few times. The chain is built from TRBV5-6 and TRBJ1-1, with D possibly TRBD1 on 6 matching bases. In germline, CDR1 is SGHDT, CDR2 YYEEEE. Trimming took 4 bases from V and 8 from J, leaving 27 bases between them. CDR3 length equals 17 residues. The CDR3 DNA reads TGTGCCAGCAGCCCACGCCGTCAAATCGGGACAATTTGGGAAGCTTTCTTT. Translating it yields CASSPRRQIGTIWEAFF.

Only one count was recorded for this clonotype. The chain uses TRBV15 and TRBJ1-1; TRBD1 might be the D (5 bases). V gave up 5 bases and J gave up 0 bases, with 10 bases separating them. Germline V CDR1 and CDR2: LNHNV, YYDKDF (reference sequence). This CDR3 comprises 14 residues. CDR3 residues: CATSGGGLNTEAFF. CDR3 in DNA: TGTGCCACCAGCGGGGGGGGTCTGAACACTGAAGCTTTCTTT.

The table lists this clonotype with a few counts. The CDR3 DNA follows: TGTGCCAGCAGCCAAGCTCAGACAACCGGGGAGCTGTTTTTT. This encodes CASSQAQTTGELFF. The J gene is TRBJ2-2, the V gene TRBV4-2; no reliable D call. V was pared by 1 base and J by 5 bases, with 8 bases between. Germline V gene lookup returns CDR1 LGHNA and CDR2 YNFKEQ. CDR3 length equals 14 residues.

This clonotype was counted many times. The V call is TRBV4-3, the J call TRBJ2-7, with D tentatively TRBD1 (6 bases). Trimming pared 1 base from V and 6 bases from J, leaving 10 bases between. Germline values: CDR1 LGHNA, CDR2 YSLEER. The CDR3 is 13 amino acids. The CDR3 sequence: CASSQAEGGEQYF. Written as DNA, the CDR3 is TGCGCCAGCAGCCAAGCTGAAGGGGGCGAGCAGTACTTC.

This sequence joins TRBV10-3 and TRBJ2-3; D unclear. This CDR3 contains 17 residues. Trimming took 0 bases from V and 0 from J, leaving 13 bases between them. Germline V gene lookup returns CDR1 ENHRY and CDR2 SYGVKD. The CDR3 sequence: CAISESGRRSSTDTQYF. CDR3 nucleotide sequence: TGTGCCATCAGTGAGTCAGGCAGGAGAAGTAGCACAGATACGCAGTATTTT.

This clonotype was seen ten or more times. The conserved closing phenylalanine or tryptophan is absent in this CDR3, likely reflecting a read error. No DNA is shown, since the ends of the CDR3 on it are uncertain; the CDR3 is the one TCRdb lists. V and J are TRBV15 and TRBJ2-5. The CDR3 comprises 14 residues, both ends counted. Germline CDR1 and CDR2: LNHNV and YYDKDF (reference sequence). CDR3 sequence: CATSRPTEDPVLRV.

Note on this clonotype: A much bigger clone sits one base away, suggesting this may be a read error. The genes are TRBV7-2 and TRBJ2-7; a weak D match, TRBD1 (6 bases). The germline V gene encodes CDR1 SGHTA and CDR2 FQGNSA. V lost 8 bases, J lost 3 bases, and 17 bases lay in between. The CDR3 has 14 amino acids. In DNA, the CDR3 is TGTGCCAGCGGCTCACGCAGGGGCAACTACGAGCAGTACTTC. This encodes CASGSRRGNYEQYF.

This clonotype has only a few counts. The V call is TRBV29-1, the J call TRBJ2-5; maybe TRBD2 (6 bases). This CDR3 has 13 residues. Germline CDR1 SQVTM, CDR2 ANQGSEA. Trimming took off 7 bases at V and 2 bases at J, with 14 bases between the two ends. This CDR3 is CSADGRGQETQYF. The CDR3 region has the DNA TGCAGCGCGGACGGGAGAGGACAAGAGACCCAGTACTTC.

This clonotype has at least ten counts. This rearrangement joins TRBV20-1 to TRBJ1-1; 7 nucleotides agree with TRBD1. With 3 bases clipped from V and 1 base from J, the junction kept 11 bases outside the gene matches. CDR1 is DFQATT and CDR2 is SNEGSKA in the germline V gene (reference sequence). This CDR3 has 16 amino acids. The CDR3 DNA follows: TGCAGTGCTAGGGGGACAGACGTTAATTGGAACACTGAAGCTTTCTTT. This codes for CSARGTDVNWNTEAFF.

The V gene is TRBV27, the J gene TRBJ1-5; TRBD1 is a possible D gene (5 bases). Germline-derived CDR1 and CDR2 are MNHEY and SMNVEV (reference sequence). CDR3 length: 14 amino acids. V was cut by 0 bases and J by 6 bases, with 9 bases left in between. The CDR3 DNA reads as TGTGCCAGCAGTTTATCCTGGGGGGGTCAGCCCCAGCATTTT. It encodes CASSLSWGGQPQHF.

The rearrangement links TRBV7-8 to TRBJ1-4; a possible D gene is TRBD1 (6 bases). This CDR3 comprises 16 residues. Trimming took off 5 bases at V and 2 bases at J, with 15 bases between the two ends. From germline, CDR1 is SGHVS and CDR2 FQNEAQ. The CDR3 protein is CASSQTGARTNEKLFF. The CDR3 region has the DNA TGTGCCAGCAGCCAAACGGGGGCGCGGACTAATGAAAAACTGTTTTTT.

The gene calls are TRBV10-2 and TRBJ2-7; TRBD1 agrees at 7 bases. After removal of 7 bases from V and 5 bases from J, the junction contained 11 bases not matched to a gene. The CDR3 covers 14 residues. Germline loops: CDR1 WSHSY, CDR2 SAAADI. The CDR3 loop reads CASKGGRSIHEQYF. CDR3 DNA sequence: TGCGCCAGCAAAGGGGGCAGGTCCATCCACGAGCAGTACTTC.

This clonotype was counted once. The gene calls are TRBV2 and TRBJ2-2; no clear D. There are 13 residues in the CDR3. V gave up 2 bases and J gave up 4 bases, with 5 bases separating them. Germline CDR1 and CDR2: SNHLY and FYNNEI. CDR3 nucleotide sequence: TGTGCCAGCAGTGAATTTGGCACCGGGGAGCTGTTTTTT. It codes for CASSEFGTGELFF.

This chain connects TRBV19 to TRBJ1-5, with D unresolved. CDR3 length: 14 amino acids. Germline CDR1 LNHDA, CDR2 SQIVND (reference sequence). Trimming removed 3 bases at V and 5 bases at J, with 11 bases between. The CDR3 loop reads CASSMNSGYQPQHF. CDR3 nucleotides: TGTGCCAGTAGTATGAACTCGGGGTATCAGCCCCAGCATTTT.

The V call is TRBV12-3 or TRBV12-4, the J call TRBJ1-6; 10 bases fit TRBD1. J was trimmed by 9 bases and V by 5 bases; bases with no gene match: 7. The CDR3 totals 15 residues. DNA of the CDR3: TGTGCCAGCAGTCTTGGGACAGGGGAGGGTTCACCCCTCCACTTT. Amino acids: CASSLGTGEGSPLHF.

This clonotype was picked up one time. The CDR3 nucleotides are TGCAGTGCTATCTTCCCGGGACTAGCGGGAGTGGAGACCCAGTACTTC. Protein sequence: CSAIFPGLAGVETQYF. This chain joins TRBV20-1 and TRBJ2-5; 14 bases line up with TRBD2. The CDR3 is made up of 16 amino acids. Germline CDR1 is DFQATT and CDR2 is SNEGSKA (reference sequence). Germline trimming cut 4 bases from V and 5 bases from J; bases unmatched to any gene: 9.

The J gene is TRBJ2-1, the V gene TRBV19; tentative D call: TRBD2 (5 bases). The germline V gene encodes CDR1 LNHDA and CDR2 SQIVND (reference sequence). With 0 bases removed from V and 10 bases from J, the gap between germline ends came to 16 bases. The CDR3 runs 15 residues. The CDR3: CASSIDGDWEYEQFF. The CDR3 DNA reads TGTGCCAGTAGTATAGATGGAGACTGGGAGTACGAGCAGTTCTTC.

Ten or more counts support this clonotype. The CDR3 DNA sequence: TGCGCCAGCTCAGGTCTGGGGCATGATTCACCCCTCCACTTT. As protein: CASSGLGHDSPLHF. The rearrangement uses TRBV5-1 and TRBJ1-6, with D possibly being TRBD1 (5 bases). The length of the CDR3 is 14 residues. V was trimmed by 7 bases and J by 8 bases, leaving 16 bases between them. CDR1 is SGHRS, CDR2 YFSETQ, per germline.

The chain has TRBV19 and TRBJ1-5; 8 bases are shared with TRBD1. V gave up 7 bases and J gave up 0 bases; unmatched junction bases: 8. This CDR3 spans 16 amino acids. The germline V gene has CDR1 LNHDA and CDR2 SQIVND (reference sequence). CDR3 region: CASILQGAGSNQPQHF. The CDR3 DNA sequence: TGTGCCAGTATCCTCCAGGGGGCGGGTAGCAATCAGCCCCAGCATTTT.

The rearrangement links TRBV5-6 to TRBJ2-5; tentatively, D is TRBD1 (6 bases). The ends were cut back, 4 bases at V and 2 bases at J, with 15 bases in the middle. From germline, CDR1 is SGHDT and CDR2 YYEEEE. The CDR3 length is 15 residues. CDR3 bases: TGTGCCAGCAGCAACCGAGGGGGAAGGCAAGAGACCCAGTACTTC. This sequence encodes CASSNRGGRQETQYF.

This clonotype was observed at least ten times. The chain combines TRBV9 with TRBJ2-7, with D uncertain. Trimming removed 4 bases at V and 5 bases at J, with 13 bases between. This CDR3 has 13 residues. Germline loops: CDR1 SGDLS, CDR2 YYNGEE. CDR3 in DNA: TGTGCCAGCAGCCCGCGGACGCACCACGAGCAGTACTTC. Translating it yields CASSPRTHHEQYF.